This T cell receptor beta chain was recovered during a study of blood T cells in healthy people across ages. Study observations and caveats: Long-lived donors carried more naive CD4+ cells and greater diversity than aged donors. Older age went with lower TCR beta diversity per million T cells, in a roughly linear way.

The CDR3 is made up of 15 amino acids. The V gene's germline CDR1 is SGHTA and CDR2 FQGTGA. Total RNA extracted from each sample amounted to at least 6 micrograms. With respect to this clonotype: No antigen is known for it.

For the second PCR, which ran for roughly 6 to 12 cycles, a sample-barcoded 5' primer and a J-beta primer mix were used. Paired-end reads containing CDR3 totaled no fewer than 3 million for each sample. Using its own MiXCR run on the 5' RACE reads, TCRdb lists one record per CDR3 protein. Of hundreds of thousands of distinct CDR3 sequences in the sample, roughly half were seen once. The specimen was blood. The TCR sequence derives from a woman of 80 years or more in good health. The chain uses TRBV7-3 and TRBJ2-1; the match to TRBD2 covers 7 bases. Near its end, the DNA agrees better with TRBJ2-7, so the J call may be wrong. The CDR3 spells CASRRGNLSYNEQYF. The CDR3 coding sequence is TGTGCCAGCAGGCGGGGGAACCTCTCCTACAATGAGCAGTACTTC.